The sequence of this T cell receptor beta chain was determined in a study of CD8+ T cells in alopecia areata. Whole-study results and caveats: Scalp data also include sequences from resident alphabeta T cells of normal skin. Mice gave a clearer picture of TCR sharing than patients did, possibly for HLA-related reasons. Higher clonality was seen in lesional scalp than in normal scalp, especially in alopecia totalis/universalis.

This clone came up a few times. Antigen specificity is unknown. Other DNA sequences of this sample code for an identical CDR3. Investigators isolated RNA and reverse transcribed it into cDNA to act as the sequencing template. TCRdb's table, derived via immunoSEQ multiplex PCR, lists solely in-frame clones and lacks some. The table lists approximately 150,000 clones, around 50% of them singletons. The CDR3 covers 14 residues. Germline assignment: CDR1 MDHEN and CDR2 SYDVKM. J was trimmed by 0 bases and V by 6 bases; bases with no gene match: 2. From alopecia areata patients, lesional scalp punch biopsies and peripheral blood were collected.

This sequence originates from a human donor with alopecia areata. The J gene is TRBJ2-7, the V gene TRBV28, with 10 bases matching TRBD2. The specimen sequenced was CD4+ T cells sorted from blood. The CDR3 region is CASRSSGSSYEQYF. The CDR3 DNA follows: TGTGCCAGCAGGTCTAGCGGGAGCTCCTACGAGCAGTACTTC.